These 27 T cell receptor beta chains share one sample of origin, sequenced in a study of blood T cell repertoires in COVID-19. Clones were read by immunoSEQ multiplex PCR, and TCRdb kept only the in-frame ones, dropping some. The data hold approximately 300,000 clones, with about 80% observed a single time. Specimen: peripheral blood. These receptors came from a person aged 65 to 79 with COVID-19, enrolled during active disease.

The chain has TRBV29-1 and TRBJ1-3; no clear D gene. CDR3 length equals 13 residues. Looked up from germline, CDR1 is SQVTM and CDR2 is ANQGSEA. Trimming removed 5 bases from V and 0 bases from J, with 8 bases in between. The CDR3 sequence is CSVLPNSGNTIYF. The DNA of the CDR3 is TGCAGCGTTCTCCCTAACTCTGGAAACACCATATATTTT.

The chain is built from TRBV5-5 and TRBJ2-1; 9 nucleotides match TRBD2. The germline V gene has CDR1 SGHKS and CDR2 YYEKEE (reference sequence). The V and J ends lost 1 base and 8 bases, in that order; junction bases with no gene match: 10. CDR3 size: 16 residues. The chain's CDR3 is CASSLIGISGSDEQFF. The CDR3 region has the DNA TGTGCCAGCAGCTTGATAGGAATTAGCGGGAGTGATGAGCAGTTCTTC.

V usage is TRBV5-1 and J usage is TRBJ2-7; 8 bases agree with TRBD2. V was clipped by 4 bases and J by 1 base; unmatched bases: 7. The CDR3 runs 15 residues. The germline V gene encodes CDR1 SGHRS and CDR2 YFSETQ. CDR3 loop: CASSPSGGLSYEQYF. The DNA for the CDR3 is TGCGCCAGCAGCCCAAGCGGGGGCTTATCCTACGAGCAGTACTTC.

This clone has more than one count but fewer than ten. A junction end diverges from the germline sequence, so it may reflect a read error. This sequence joins TRBV2 and TRBJ2-1; D unclear. The V gene's germline CDR1 is SNHLY and CDR2 FYNNEI. CDR3 length: 14 residues. CDR3 region: CAGRLASSYNEQFF. The CDR3 bases are TGTGCCGGCAGGCTGGCTAGCTCCTACAATGAGCAGTTCTTC. The variable domain in full, completed from reference TRBV2 and TRBJ2-1, reads EPEVTQTPSHQVTQMGQEVILRCVPISNHLYFYWYRQILGQKVEFLVSFYNNEISEKSEIFDDQFSVERPDGSNFTLKIRSTKLEDSAMYFCAGRLASSYNEQFFGPGTRLTVL.

The J gene is TRBJ1-3, the V gene TRBV5-6; 8 nucleotides agree with TRBD1. Germline CDR1 and CDR2: SGHDT and YYEEEE. Trimming at V came to 4 bases and at J to 4 bases, leaving 7 bases not matched to a gene. The CDR3 sequence is 15 residues long. CDR3 sequence (DNA): TGTGCCAGCAGCCGACAGGGGCTCTTCGGAAACACCATATATTTT. This sequence encodes CASSRQGLFGNTIYF. Full variable domain (missing parts from reference TRBV5-6 and TRBJ1-3): DAGVTQSPTHLIKTRGQQVTLRCSPKSGHDTVSWYQQALGQGPQFIFQYYEEEERQRGNFPDRFSGHQFPNYSSELNVNALLLGDSALYLCASSRQGLFGNTIYFGEGSWLTVV.

The chain links TRBV7-2 to TRBJ1-2, with D possibly TRBD1 on 6 matching bases. The CDR3 loop spans 15 amino acids. Germline CDR1 reads SGHTA; CDR2 reads FQGNSA. V shed 2 bases and J shed 2 bases, with 12 bases lying between them. CDR3 bases: TGTGCCAGCAGCTTAATTGGGGGGGCGAACTATGGCTACACCTTC. This codes for CASSLIGGANYGYTF.

This clone showed up just a few times. The J gene is TRBJ1-2, the V gene TRBV5-4, with D tentatively TRBD1 (6 bases). The CDR3 is 13 amino acids. Germline lookup yields CDR1 SGHNT and CDR2 YYREEE (reference sequence). Trimming stripped 2 bases from V and 6 bases from J, with 11 bases between. The CDR3: CASSFPGDDGYTF. CDR3 DNA: TGTGCCAGCAGCTTCCCAGGGGACGATGGCTACACCTTC.

The genes are TRBV7-3 and TRBJ2-7, with TRBD2 as a possible D gene (6 bases). V was cut by 1 base and J by 6 bases, with 10 bases left in between. Germline CDR1 is SGHTA and CDR2 is FQGTGA. The CDR3 is made up of 13 amino acids. The DNA of the CDR3 is TGTGCCAGCAGCTTAATGTCTAGCGCCGAGCAGTACTTC. Protein: CASSLMSSAEQYF.

This chain joins TRBV28 and TRBJ2-3; a weak D match, TRBD1 (5 bases). From germline, CDR1 is MDHEN and CDR2 SYDVKM. Trimming pared 5 bases from V and 0 bases from J, leaving 12 bases between. The CDR3 contains 15 residues. As DNA, the CDR3 is TGTGCCAGCAGTCAGGGATTTTCTAGCACAGATACGCAGTATTTT. This gives the protein CASSQGFSSTDTQYF. The full variable domain, its missing parts supplied by reference TRBV28 and TRBJ2-3, is DVKVTQSSRYLVKRTGEKVFLECVQDMDHENMFWYRQDPGLGLRLIYFSYDVKMKEKGDIPEGYSVSREKKERFSLILESASTNQTSMYLCASSQGFSSTDTQYFGPGTRLTVL.

As regards this clone: Different DNA sequences within this sample yield the same CDR3. V usage is TRBV5-1 and J usage is TRBJ2-7; 11 bases map to TRBD2. J gave up 5 bases and V 2 bases, and 3 bases lay outside the gene matches. The CDR3 is 14 residues long. Germline V CDR1 and CDR2: SGHRS, YFSETQ. The CDR3 protein is CASSFGLAGDEQYF. DNA of the CDR3: TGCGCCAGCAGCTTTGGACTAGCGGGCGACGAGCAGTACTTC. The full variable domain, with the rest looked up from reference TRBV5-1 and TRBJ2-7, is KAGVTQTPRYLIKTRGQQVTLSCSPISGHRSVSWYQQTPGQGLQFLFEYFSETQRNKGNFPGRFSGRQFSNSRSEMNVSTLELGDSALYLCASSFGLAGDEQYFGPGTRLTVT.

This clone was seen only once. This chain connects TRBV12-2 to TRBJ2-7; TRBD2 reflects the table's D call only, with no check against the DNA. TRBV12-2 is given as a pseudogene. The CDR3 spans 19 residues. The CDR3 DNA reads TGTGCAAGTCGCTTTTCCGATCCGGGACTAGCGGGGATCTCCTACGAGCAGTACTTC. Translated: CASRFSDPGLAGISYEQYF.

The chain combines TRBV28 with TRBJ2-1; perhaps TRBD2 as D (5 bases). The CDR3 spans 13 residues. V was clipped by 4 bases and J by 8 bases, with 12 bases between them. Germline CDR1 reads MDHEN; CDR2 reads SYDVKM. CDR3 nucleotide sequence: TGTGCCAGCAGTTCCGGGGTGCCGGATGAGCAGTTCTTC. This encodes CASSSGVPDEQFF.

This chain connects TRBV5-4 to TRBJ1-2; D not resolved. CDR1 and CDR2 (germline): SGHNT, YYREEE (reference sequence). The length of the CDR3 is 14 residues. Trimming removed 0 bases at V and 6 bases at J, with 12 bases between. CDR3 nucleotide sequence: TGTGCCAGCAGCTTGGCAGGTCGGAGGGATGGCTACACCTTC. Translated, it gives CASSLAGRRDGYTF.

This clone was recorded only once. The chain combines TRBV28 with TRBJ2-3; 8 bases agree with TRBD1. The CDR3 is made up of 16 amino acids. CDR1 MDHEN and CDR2 SYDVKM come from the germline V gene. V lost 5 bases, J lost 3 bases, and 10 bases stayed unmatched. This chain's CDR3 is CASSGPGTGTTDTQYF. The CDR3 DNA reads TGTGCCAGCAGTGGGCCCGGGACAGGAACGACAGATACGCAGTATTTT.

The chain uses TRBV24-1 and TRBJ2-3; D is unclear. CDR1 and CDR2 from the germline V gene are KGHDR and SFDVKD. The CDR3 sequence is 13 residues long. V dropped 4 bases and J dropped 7 bases, with 11 bases sitting between them. The CDR3 loop reads CATSDQTRYTQYF. The CDR3 coding sequence is TGTGCCACCAGTGACCAGACTCGGTATACGCAGTATTTT.

This clone was counted between two and nine times. V gene TRBV15 combines with J gene TRBJ2-7; a possible D gene is TRBD2 (7 bases). Deletions cut 1 base from V and 3 bases from J, with 16 bases between. Germline V gene sequence: CDR1 LNHNV, CDR2 YYDKDF (reference sequence). The CDR3 runs to 16 residues. DNA of the CDR3: TGTGCCACCAGCAGAGGTGTCGGAGGGGGGGACTACGAGCAGTACTTC. Its protein product is CATSRGVGGGDYEQYF. The whole variable domain, filled in from reference TRBV15 and TRBJ2-7, reads DAMVIQNPRYQVTQFGKPVTLSCSQTLNHNVMYWYQQKSSQAPKLLFHYYDKDFNNEADTPDNFQSRRPNTSFCFLDIRSPGLGDTAMYLCATSRGVGGGDYEQYFGPGTRLTVT.

This CDR3 reads CASSLIAGATYEQYF. The CDR3 region has the DNA TGTGCCAGCAGCTTAATCGCAGGTGCAACCTACGAGCAGTACTTC. The chain has TRBV7-3 and TRBJ2-7, with D hard to call. Germline assignment: CDR1 SGHTA and CDR2 FQGTGA. V shed 1 base and J shed 2 bases, with 12 bases lying between them. This CDR3 has 15 residues. Together with reference TRBV7-3 and TRBJ2-7, the CDR3 gives the full variable domain: GAGVSQTPSNKVTEKGKYVELRCDPISGHTALYWYRQSLGQGPEFLIYFQGTGAADDSGLPNDRFFAVRPEGSVSTLKIQRTERGDSAVYLCASSLIAGATYEQYFGPGTRLTVT.

This CDR3 reads CASTSGGGGYDTQYF. The CDR3 DNA reads as TGTGCCAGCACTAGCGGTGGTGGGGGATACGATACGCAGTATTTT. The chain employs TRBV27 and TRBJ2-3; 7 bases line up with TRBD2. The germline CDR1 and CDR2 sequences are MNHEY and SMNVEV (reference sequence). This CDR3 spans 15 amino acids. The trim removed 7 bases at V and 6 bases at J, leaving 13 bases unmatched.

This sequence joins TRBV4-3 and TRBJ1-4; 8 nucleotides match TRBD1. CDR1 and CDR2 from the germline V gene are LGHNA and YSLEER. Germline trimming cut 5 bases from V and 4 bases from J; bases unmatched to any gene: 15. CDR3 size: 18 residues. CDR3 amino acids: CASSSPTGAALFNEKLFF. CDR3 sequence (DNA): TGCGCCAGCAGCTCACCGACAGGGGCCGCCCTATTTAATGAAAAACTGTTTTTT.

This clone was seen repeatedly, ten times or more. This same CDR3 is encoded by further DNA sequences in the sample. V usage is TRBV27 and J usage is TRBJ2-7; D gene uncertain. Trimming took 5 bases from V and 3 from J, leaving 11 bases between them. There are 13 residues in the CDR3. Germline V gene data show CDR1 as MNHEY and CDR2 as SMNVEV (reference sequence). CDR3 protein: CASSPQVNYEQYF. The DNA for the CDR3 is TGTGCCAGCAGTCCTCAGGTGAACTACGAGCAGTACTTC.

This chain uses TRBV6-4 with TRBJ2-1; D not certain. From germline, CDR1 is MRHNA and CDR2 SNTAGT. The CDR3 covers 15 residues. Between the trimmed V and J ends, which lost 2 bases and 0 bases, there was a span of 8 bases. The CDR3 coding sequence is TGTGCCAGCAGTGACGCAGGCCACTCCTACAATGAGCAGTTCTTC. It encodes CASSDAGHSYNEQFF.

The genes are TRBV11-2 and TRBJ2-7, with D possibly matching TRBD1 (7 bases). This CDR3 has 15 amino acids. CDR1 is SGHAT and CDR2 is FQNNGV in the germline V gene. V lost 1 base, J lost 7 bases, and 17 bases lay in between. For the CDR3, the DNA is TGTGCCAGCAGCTTAGTCGGAGCCTCAGGGGGGGAGCAGTACTTC. Encoded protein: CASSLVGASGGEQYF. Combining the CDR3 with reference TRBV11-2 and TRBJ2-7 gives the whole variable domain EAGVAQSPRYKIIEKRQSVAFWCNPISGHATLYWYQQILGQGPKLLIQFQNNGVVDDSQLPKDRFSAERLKGVDSTLKIQPAKLEDSAVYLCASSLVGASGGEQYFGPGTRLTVT.

The chain couples TRBV9 to TRBJ2-3; 8 nucleotides agree with TRBD2. The CDR3 sequence is 14 residues long. The J segment lost 5 bases and the V segment lost 2 bases, leaving 4 bases of the junction unmatched. Germline CDR1 SGDLS, CDR2 YYNGEE. This CDR3 reads CASSVGGAIDTQYF. The CDR3 region has the DNA TGTGCCAGCAGCGTCGGGGGGGCCATAGATACGCAGTATTTT.

This clone has just one count. The CDR3, as DNA: TGTGCCAGCTCACCACCGGGAGGAAGCAATCAGCCCCAGCATTTT. Its protein product is CASSPPGGSNQPQHF. The chain uses TRBV18 and TRBJ1-5; D remains unclear. CDR1 and CDR2 (germline): KGHSH, LQKENI. The V end lost 0 bases, the J end lost 1 base, and 7 bases lay between the germline ends. The CDR3 is 15 amino acids.

This chain uses TRBV28 with TRBJ1-2; D may be TRBD1 (6 bases). Trimming left V 2 bases short and J 2 bases short, with 15 bases between. The germline CDR1 and CDR2 sequences are MDHEN and SYDVKM. This CDR3 is 16 amino acids long. CDR3 residues: CASSLRQGSLNYGYTF. The CDR3 region has the DNA TGTGCCAGCAGTTTACGGCAGGGGAGTTTAAACTATGGCTACACCTTC.

This clone was detected only once. The V and J genes are TRBV20-1 and TRBJ2-5; no clear D. V gave up 8 bases and J gave up 7 bases, with 11 bases separating them. The CDR3 spans 10 residues. Germline V gives CDR1 DFQATT, CDR2 SNEGSKA (reference sequence). CDR3 sequence (DNA): TGCAGTCCCCTTCTCGGGACCCAGTACTTC. This sequence encodes CSPLLGTQYF.

The V gene is TRBV27, the J gene TRBJ2-3; 9 positions match TRBD2. The CDR3 loop spans 15 amino acids. Germline CDR1 reads MNHEY; CDR2 reads SMNVEV (reference sequence). V lost 5 bases and J lost 3; bases outside the gene matches: 6. The DNA for the CDR3 is TGTGCCAGCAGTCCCTCACTAGCGGGTACAGATACGCAGTATTTT. Translation: CASSPSLAGTDTQYF.